This record covers a single TCR beta chain. Its antigen is still unknown. This sample was taken from a study of T cell responses to AZD1222 COVID-19 vaccine. Study-wide points: With two AZD1222 doses given, Spike-specific TCR breadth and depth both rose. After the peak T cell response, and only then, were repertoires sampled.

Trimming cost V 9 bases and J 4 bases, with 10 bases left between them. The length of the CDR3 is 12 residues. CDR1 SNHLY and CDR2 FYNNEI come from the germline V gene. The protocol was immunoSEQ multiplex PCR, while the TCRdb copy is restricted to in-frame clones and leaves out a portion. This sample has some 89,000 clones, with roughly 89% found just once. Specimen: peripheral blood, collected on day 0 of AZD1222 vaccination. This sequence originates from an adult in good health. The genes are TRBV2 and TRBJ2-1, with D perhaps matching TRBD2 (6 bases). The CDR3 nucleotides read TGTGCCAGAGCTAGCGCGTACAATGAGCAGTTCTTC. Protein sequence: CARASAYNEQFF. The full variable domain, rest sourced from reference TRBV2 and TRBJ2-1, is EPEVTQTPSHQVTQMGQEVILRCVPISNHLYFYWYRQILGQKVEFLVSFYNNEISEKSEIFDDQFSVERPDGSNFTLKIRSTKLEDSAMYFCARASAYNEQFFGPGTRLTVL.